This TCR beta chain came from a study of chemoradiotherapy in HPV16-positive cancers. Germline V lookup: CDR1 LGHNA, CDR2 YSLEER. The CDR3 contains 15 residues. V was pared by 0 bases and J by 5 bases, with 12 bases between. This clone was recorded once. Data came from immunoSEQ multiplex PCR; TCRdb stores just in-frame clones and leaves some out. This sample has about 15,000 clones; around 77% occur once, and the top ten carry approximately 1.3%. The sample here was taken from a patient who underwent chemoradiotherapy. The chain recombines TRBV4-3 with TRBJ2-3; D is ambiguous. The TCR sequence derives from a human donor with HPV-associated anogenital cancer. This CDR3 is CASSQDLLAQDTQYF. The CDR3 nucleotides are TGCGCCAGCAGCCAAGACCTTTTGGCACAAGATACGCAGTATTTT.